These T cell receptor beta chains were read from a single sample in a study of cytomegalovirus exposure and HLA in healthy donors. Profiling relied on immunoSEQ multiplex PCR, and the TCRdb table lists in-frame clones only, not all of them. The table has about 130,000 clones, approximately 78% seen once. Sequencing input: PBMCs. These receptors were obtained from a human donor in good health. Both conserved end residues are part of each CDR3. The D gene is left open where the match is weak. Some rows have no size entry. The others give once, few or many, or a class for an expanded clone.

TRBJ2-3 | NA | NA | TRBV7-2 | CASSLTVAGASTDTQYF | TGTGCCAGCAGCTTAACGGTGGCAGGGGCTAGCACAGATACGCAGTATTTT
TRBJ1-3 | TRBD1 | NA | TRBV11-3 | CASSPGQGPGNTIYF | TGTGCCAGCAGCCCGGGACAGGGGCCCGGAAACACCATATATTTT
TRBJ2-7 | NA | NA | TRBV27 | CASSFSSSYEQYF | TGTGCCAGCAGTTTCTCTAGCTCCTACGAGCAGTACTTC
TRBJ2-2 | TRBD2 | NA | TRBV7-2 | CASSPGGGGELFF | TGTGCCAGCAGCCCGGGGGGAGGCGGGGAGCTGTTTTTT
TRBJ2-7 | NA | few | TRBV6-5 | CASSYIESSSYEQYF | TGTGCCAGCAGTTACATCGAATCGAGCTCCTACGAGCAGTACTTC
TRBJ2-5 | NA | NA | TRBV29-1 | CSLGTGQRLETQYF | TGCAGCCTCGGGACTGGGCAGCGATTGGAGACCCAGTACTTC
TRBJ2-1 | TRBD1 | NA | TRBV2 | CATHRGNEQFF | TGTGCCACCCACAGGGGCAATGAGCAGTTCTTC
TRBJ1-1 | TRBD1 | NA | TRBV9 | CASSVRPGQGLVDTEAFF | TGTGCCAGCAGCGTGCGACCGGGACAGGGCCTCGTAGACACTGAAGCTTTCTTT
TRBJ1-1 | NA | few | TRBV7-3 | CASSLGPRNTEAFF | TGTGCCAGCAGCTTAGGGCCGAGGAACACTGAAGCTTTCTTT
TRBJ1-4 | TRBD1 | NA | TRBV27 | CASSHIPGTGANEKLFF | TGTGCCAGCAGTCATATCCCCGGGACAGGAGCTAATGAAAAACTGTTTTTT
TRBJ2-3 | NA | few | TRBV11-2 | CASSDWGGFTDTQYF | TGTGCCAGCAGCGATTGGGGGGGCTTCACAGATACGCAGTATTTT
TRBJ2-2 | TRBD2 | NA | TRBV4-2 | CASSQDSGANTGELFF | TGTGCCAGCAGCCAAGACAGCGGGGCGAACACCGGGGAGCTGTTTTTT
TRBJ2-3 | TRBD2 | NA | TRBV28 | CASSFLAGGYTDTQYF | TGTGCCAGCAGTTTCCTAGCGGGAGGTTACACAGATACGCAGTATTTT
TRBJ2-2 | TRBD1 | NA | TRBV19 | CASSISTGRNTGELFF | TGTGCCAGTAGTATCTCGACAGGGAGGAACACCGGGGAGCTGTTTTTT
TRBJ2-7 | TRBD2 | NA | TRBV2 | CASSEFGSGRAYEQYF | TGTGCCAGCAGTGAATTTGGTAGCGGGAGGGCCTACGAGCAGTACTTC
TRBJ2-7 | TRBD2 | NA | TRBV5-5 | CASSPGLAGATYEQYF | TGTGCCAGCAGCCCCGGACTAGCGGGGGCTACCTACGAGCAGTACTTC
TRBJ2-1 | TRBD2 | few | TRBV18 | CASSPAGTSGYNEQFF | TGTGCCAGCTCACCAGCCGGGACTAGCGGGTACAATGAGCAGTTCTTC
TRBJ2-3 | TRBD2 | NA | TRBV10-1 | CARERGLTDTQYF | TGCGCCAGAGAGCGGGGGTTAACAGATACGCAGTATTTT
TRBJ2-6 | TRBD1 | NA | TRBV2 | CASRTGTGVSGANVLTF | TGTGCCAGCAGAACCGGGACAGGGGTTTCCGGGGCCAACGTCCTGACTTTC
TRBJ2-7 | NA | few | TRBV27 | CASSFGGLGEQYF | TGTGCCAGCAGTTTCGGGGGGCTTGGCGAGCAGTACTTC
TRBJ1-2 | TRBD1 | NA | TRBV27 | CATRPPGQSYGYTF | TGTGCCACTCGACCTCCGGGACAGAGCTATGGCTACACCTTC
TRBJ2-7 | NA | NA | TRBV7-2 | CASSLGRSYEQYF | TGTGCCAGCAGCTTAGGGAGGTCCTACGAGCAGTACTTC
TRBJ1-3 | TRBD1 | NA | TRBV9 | CASSRQGGLSGNTIYF | TGTGCCAGCAGCCGACAGGGGGGCCTCTCTGGAAACACCATATATTTT
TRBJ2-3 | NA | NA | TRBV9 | CASSVAWDWVSDTQYF | TGTGCCAGCAGCGTAGCCTGGGACTGGGTATCGGATACGCAGTATTTT
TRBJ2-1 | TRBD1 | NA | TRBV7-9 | CASSPGQGDNEQFF | TGTGCCAGCAGCCCAGGACAGGGAGACAATGAGCAGTTCTTC
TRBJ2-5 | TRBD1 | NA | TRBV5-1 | CASSLGDRDQETQYF | TGCGCCAGCAGCTTGGGGGACAGGGACCAAGAGACCCAGTACTTC
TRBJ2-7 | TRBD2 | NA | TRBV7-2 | CASSPRGRTGLVAREQYF | TGTGCCAGCAGCCCACGAGGGAGGACGGGACTAGTAGCTCGCGAGCAGTACTTC